This T cell receptor beta chain was profiled in a study of lymphopenia after photon versus proton radiotherapy. This clone was seen a few times. As yet, its antigen is unknown. Germline-derived CDR1 and CDR2 are KGHSH and LQKENI. This CDR3 is built from 17 residues. V shed 0 bases and J 4 bases; nucleotides not matched to a gene: 10. Sequencing was performed with immunoSEQ multiplex PCR; in TCRdb, only in-frame clones are kept and a portion is missing. The sample carries tens of thousands of clones, around 87% recorded once. Overall study results and limits: Under photons, naive T cells and diversity fell while effector/memory populations rose.

The rearrangement uses TRBV18 and TRBJ2-7, with TRBD2 matching 9 bases. The receptor was derived from a man older than 75 with esophageal cancer. Specimen: peripheral blood, collected from a patient treated with proton-based radiotherapy. The CDR3 is CASSPPVLAGAHYEQYF. CDR3 nucleotide sequence: TGTGCCAGCTCACCACCGGTATTAGCGGGAGCCCATTACGAGCAGTACTTC.